These 32 T cell receptor beta chains came from one sample sequenced in a study of T cell repertoires in cytomegalovirus infection. TCRdb re-analysed the reads in MiXCR, keeping a single row per CDR3 protein. The sample has fewer than 1,000,000 distinct CDR3 sequences, around 31% seen once; the top ten hold around an eighth. These TCRs' antigens remain unknown. The sequencing used cultured CD8+ T cells from PBMCs, collected from culture after CMV antigen stimulation. These receptors all come from a human donor in good health (CMV status not recorded). Some clones in this sample may be carry-over from other donors' samples.

The chain carries TRBV6-1 and TRBJ2-7; D call uncertain. Germline V lookup: CDR1 MNHNS, CDR2 SASEGT. This CDR3 has 13 amino acids. The V end was cut by 4 bases, the J end by 7 bases, with 14 bases between. CDR3 loop: CASSVWVAKEQYF. The CDR3 nucleotides are TGTGCCAGCAGTGTGTGGGTTGCCAAGGAGCAGTACTTC.

This clonotype was detected only a few times. The rearrangement links TRBV20-1 to TRBJ1-1; the D gene is possibly TRBD1 (5 bases). Looked up from germline, CDR1 is DFQATT and CDR2 is SNEGSKA (reference sequence). The CDR3 is 14 residues long. Between the trimmed V and J ends, which lost 0 bases and 1 base, there was a span of 9 bases. The CDR3 is CSARDGGWNTEAFF. CDR3 bases: TGCAGTGCTAGAGATGGGGGATGGAACACTGAAGCTTTCTTT.

The J gene is TRBJ1-1, the V gene TRBV6-6, with no clear D. The V gene's germline CDR1 is MNHNY and CDR2 SVGAGI (reference sequence). V lost 5 bases to trimming and J lost 0 bases, with 10 bases between them. The CDR3 is 14 amino acids. This chain's CDR3 is CASSPRVLNTEAFF. CDR3 DNA: TGTGCCAGCAGTCCCCGGGTCCTGAACACTGAAGCTTTCTTT.

The chain carries TRBV5-3 and TRBJ1-6; the match to TRBD1 covers 7 bases. TRBV5-3 is marked as an open reading frame, function uncertain. The CDR3 extends over 12 amino acids. V shed 8 bases and J 12 bases; nucleotides not matched to a gene: 8. The CDR3 sequence is CASQGEIGPLHF. DNA for the CDR3: TGTGCCAGCCAGGGGGAGATCGGACCCCTCCACTTT.

In regard to this clonotype: A much larger clonotype is one base distant, so this may be a read error. The V and J genes are TRBV2 and TRBJ1-1; TRBD1 agrees at 7 bases. Germline V CDR1 and CDR2: SNHLY, FYNNEI. The CDR3 runs to 12 residues. The ends lost 8 bases at V and 3 bases at J; junction bases unmatched: 3. CDR3 nucleotides: TGTGCCAGCCCCGGGACAGACACTGAAGCTTTCTTT. It translates to CASPGTDTEAFF.

This clonotype was counted only a few times. This chain joins TRBV6-1 and TRBJ2-3; 8 bases match TRBD2. Losses at the gene ends were 7 bases for V and 5 bases for J; bases not matched to a gene: 11. Germline CDR1 and CDR2: MNHNS and SASEGT. The CDR3 is 15 amino acids. The chain's CDR3 is CASTISSGDGDTQYF. CDR3 DNA: TGTGCCAGCACCATCAGTAGCGGGGATGGAGATACGCAGTATTTT.

This clonotype was seen many times. The genes are TRBV5-4 and TRBJ2-2; the D is unclear. The CDR3 is 14 amino acids. The ends were cut back, 2 bases at V and 0 bases at J, with 5 bases in the middle. Germline assignment: CDR1 SGHNT and CDR2 YYREEE (reference sequence). The CDR3 nucleotides are TGTGCCAGCAGCTTATCTTCGAACACCGGGGAGCTGTTTTTT. Its translation is CASSLSSNTGELFF.

This clonotype was recorded a few times. The chain couples TRBV7-6 to TRBJ1-1; 11 bases line up with TRBD1. Trimming at V came to 5 bases and at J to 5 bases, leaving 4 bases not matched to a gene. Germline lookup yields CDR1 SGHVS and CDR2 FNYEAQ. The CDR3 totals 14 residues. DNA for the CDR3: TGTGCCAGCAGCCAGCGGGACAGGGGGACTGAAGCTTTCTTT. This codes for CASSQRDRGTEAFF. Variable domain in full (rest from reference TRBV7-6 and TRBJ1-1): GAGVSQSPRYKVTKRGQDVALRCDPISGHVSLYWYRQALGQGPEFLTYFNYEAQQDKSGLPNDRFSAERPEGSISTLTIQRTEQRDSAMYRCASSQRDRGTEAFFGQGTRLTVV.

This clonotype was seen only a few times. The V and J genes are TRBV7-2 and TRBJ2-1; 9 nucleotides align to TRBD2. V lost 1 base and J lost 8; bases outside the gene matches: 6. The germline CDR1 and CDR2 sequences are SGHTA and FQGNSA. The CDR3 runs 15 residues. The CDR3 coding sequence is TGTGCCAGCAGCTTAGGGTTGGGACTAGCCTATGAGCAGTTCTTC. Translated, it gives CASSLGLGLAYEQFF.

The rearrangement joins TRBV4-2 to TRBJ2-1; 12 bases line up with TRBD2. With 4 bases clipped from V and 5 bases from J, the junction kept 6 bases outside the gene matches. Germline lookup yields CDR1 LGHNA and CDR2 YNFKEQ. The CDR3 runs 16 residues. The CDR3 here is CASSPRTSGADNEQFF. The CDR3 DNA sequence: TGTGCCAGCAGCCCCCGGACTAGCGGGGCAGACAATGAGCAGTTCTTC.

Remarks on this clonotype: The junction shows a germline mismatch at one end, possibly a read error. This chain joins TRBV15 and TRBJ1-5, with 7 bases fitting TRBD1. The CDR3 consists of 16 residues. From germline, CDR1 is LNHNV and CDR2 YYDKDF (reference sequence). In DNA form, the CDR3 reads TGTGCCACCAGCCTCGAACAGGGGACGGGGGATCATCCCCAGCATTTT. Its protein product is CATSLEQGTGDHPQHF.

This clonotype was observed a handful of times. This sequence joins TRBV28 and TRBJ2-2; D is ambiguous. Trimming cost V 7 bases and J 1 base, with 7 bases left between them. CDR3 length equals 13 residues. Germline V gene data show CDR1 as MDHEN and CDR2 as SYDVKM. Here the CDR3 reads CASIPVNTGELFF. The CDR3, as DNA: TGTGCCAGCATTCCGGTGAACACCGGGGAGCTGTTTTTT.

Ten or more counts support this clonotype. This chain links TRBV7-9 with TRBJ2-7, with 8 bases lining up with TRBD2. This CDR3 contains 12 residues. The trim removed 3 bases at V and 6 bases at J, leaving 1 base unmatched. Germline lookup yields CDR1 SEHNR and CDR2 FQNEAQ (reference sequence). For the CDR3, the DNA is TGTGCCAGCAGCTTTGCGGGGGGCGAGCAGTACGTC. The encoded protein is CASSFAGGEQYV.

The chain recombines TRBV15 with TRBJ2-1, with D perhaps TRBD1 (6 bases). Trimming left V 0 bases short and J 8 bases short, with 14 bases between. In germline, CDR1 is LNHNV, CDR2 YYDKDF (reference sequence). This CDR3 has 15 residues. The CDR3 region is CATSRDRYRVDEQFF. The CDR3 DNA follows: TGTGCCACCAGCAGAGACCGCTACAGGGTAGATGAGCAGTTCTTC.

The sample holds many counts of this clonotype. This chain links TRBV27 with TRBJ2-1; D remains ambiguous. This CDR3 has 13 amino acids. The V gene lost 6 bases and the J gene lost 3 bases, with 9 bases spanning the gap. Germline V gene sequence: CDR1 MNHEY, CDR2 SMNVEV (reference sequence). CDR3 sequence: CASSSTVYNEQFF. The CDR3 DNA reads as TGTGCCAGCAGCTCAACAGTCTACAATGAGCAGTTCTTC.

V is TRBV9 and J is TRBJ1-1; possible D gene TRBD1, 6 bases. Trimming removed 4 bases at V and 0 bases at J, with 13 bases between. The CDR3 has 15 residues. Germline CDR1 and CDR2: SGDLS and YYNGEE. The CDR3 reads CASSIRGQMNTEAFF. For the CDR3, the DNA is TGTGCCAGCAGCATCCGGGGACAAATGAACACTGAAGCTTTCTTT.

The chain couples TRBV5-5 to TRBJ2-1; no reliable D call. V lost 4 bases and J 6 bases, leaving 8 bases between the germline ends. Germline-derived CDR1 and CDR2 are SGHKS and YYEKEE (reference sequence). This CDR3 is built from 12 residues. CDR3 in DNA: TGTGCCAGCAGCCCGGAGATCAATGAGCAGTTCTTC. It encodes CASSPEINEQFF.

This clonotype appeared once. The gene calls are TRBV4-3 and TRBJ2-2, with unresolved D. Between the trimmed V and J ends, which lost 1 base and 2 bases, there was a span of 11 bases. This CDR3 region has 16 residues. Germline CDR1 is LGHNA and CDR2 is YSLEER. In DNA form, the CDR3 reads TGCGCCAGCAGCCAAGGGATGAGGCTAAACACCGGGGAGCTGTTTTTT. Translation gives CASSQGMRLNTGELFF.

The chain employs TRBV2 and TRBJ2-3; 10 bases fit TRBD1. Germline CDR1 reads SNHLY; CDR2 reads FYNNEI. This CDR3 region has 19 residues. The trim removed 7 bases at V and 1 base at J, leaving 17 bases unmatched. The CDR3 reads CASNMIRTGGTGGTDTQYF. The CDR3 DNA follows: TGTGCCAGCAATATGATAAGGACAGGGGGGACCGGGGGCACAGATACGCAGTATTTT.

This clonotype was counted only a few times. The V call is TRBV27, the J call TRBJ2-7; 7 nucleotides agree with TRBD1. V lost 6 bases and J lost 3; bases outside the gene matches: 14. This CDR3 region has 16 residues. CDR1 is MNHEY and CDR2 is SMNVEV in the germline V gene (reference sequence). The CDR3 DNA reads as TGTGCCAGCAGGAGAGGTGGGACAGTGTTAAGCTACGAGCAGTACGTC. It encodes CASRRGGTVLSYEQYV.

This clonotype appeared many times. One junction end disagrees with the germline gene, perhaps due to a read error. This CDR3 reads CASSFGGQFEAFF. CDR3 coding DNA: TGTGCTAGCAGCTTCGGTGGGCAGTTTGAAGCTTTCTTT. The chain is built from TRBV7-7 and TRBJ1-1; no reliable D call. CDR1 is SSHAT, CDR2 FNYEAQ, per germline (reference sequence). The CDR3 loop spans 13 amino acids.

The chain is built from TRBV19 and TRBJ2-7, with a tentative D call TRBD2 (6 bases). The CDR3 is made up of 15 amino acids. The V end was cut by 6 bases, the J end by 4 bases, with 19 bases between. Germline lookup yields CDR1 LNHDA and CDR2 SQIVND (reference sequence). The CDR3 nucleotides read TGTGCCAGTAGCCTGAGTTGGGGGGTGAGGTACGAGCAGTACTTC. It codes for CASSLSWGVRYEQYF.

This clonotype was counted only a few times. V usage is TRBV7-6 and J usage is TRBJ2-3; a possible D gene is TRBD1 (5 bases). Deletions cut 4 bases from V and 0 bases from J, with 14 bases between. CDR3 size: 16 residues. Germline assignment: CDR1 SGHVS and CDR2 FNYEAQ. The CDR3 reads CASSSRQGLSTDTQYF. In nucleotides, the CDR3 is TGTGCCAGCAGCTCCCGGCAGGGATTGAGCACAGATACGCAGTATTTT.

Comment on this clonotype: This may come from a read error, since a much larger clone is one base off. The chain links TRBV10-3 to TRBJ2-1; TRBD2 aligns across 10 bases. The CDR3 is 20 amino acids. The V gene's germline CDR1 is ENHRY and CDR2 SYGVKD. DNA for the CDR3: TGTGCCGTCAGTGACCTTGCTCCCAGCGGGGGGGCCTCCCACTACAATGAGCAGTTCTTC. It is translated as CAVSDLAPSGGASHYNEQFF.

A word on this clonotype: This could be a read error, since a much larger clone is one nucleotide away. The V and J genes are TRBV7-4 and TRBJ2-7, with D hard to call. V lost 3 bases and J lost 3, with 12 bases in between. CDR1 and CDR2 from the germline V gene are SGHVT and SQSDAQ. The CDR3 runs to 14 residues. The CDR3 reads CASSFLDLDYEQYF. The CDR3 bases are TGTGCCAGCAGCTTTTTAGACCTCGACTACGAGCAGTACTTC.

The chain carries TRBV12-3 or TRBV12-4 and TRBJ2-1; perhaps TRBD2 as D (7 bases). The V end was cut by 10 bases, the J end by 8 bases, with 21 bases between. The CDR3 length is 14 residues. CDR3 in DNA: TGTGCCACCTTAGGACTAGTGGGGGGCGATGAGCAGTTCTTC. This gives the protein CATLGLVGGDEQFF.

This clonotype appeared a few times. The rearrangement joins TRBV19 to TRBJ1-4; D might be TRBD1 (6 bases). CDR1 and CDR2 from the germline V gene are LNHDA and SQIVND (reference sequence). This CDR3 region has 13 residues. V lost 8 bases and J lost 7, with 14 bases in between. DNA for the CDR3: TGTGCCAGTTTACAGGGAGATGGTGAAAAACTGTTTTTT. Translating it yields CASLQGDGEKLFF. The complete variable domain, with remaining parts taken from reference TRBV19 and TRBJ1-4, reads DGGITQSPKYLFRKEGQNVTLSCEQNLNHDAMYWYRQDPGQGLRLIYYSQIVNDFQKGDIAEGYSVSREKKESFPLTVTSAQKNPTAFYLCASLQGDGEKLFFGSGTQLSVL.

The V and J genes are TRBV3-1 and TRBJ1-6; D is unclear. The CDR3 consists of 15 residues. V was clipped by 4 bases and J by 8 bases, with 15 bases between them. From germline, CDR1 is LGHDT and CDR2 YNNKEL (reference sequence). The CDR3 spells CASSLGPSPDSPLHF. CDR3 nucleotide sequence: TGTGCCAGCAGCCTAGGACCCTCTCCGGATTCACCCCTCCACTTT. Looking up the rest from reference TRBV3-1 and TRBJ1-6 gives the full variable domain: DTAVSQTPKYLVTQMGNDKSIKCEQNLGHDTMYWYKQDSKKFLKIMFSYNNKELIINETVPNRFSPKSPDKAHLNLHINSLELGDSAVYFCASSLGPSPDSPLHFGNGTRLTVT.

Details on this clonotype: At one of its ends the junction is not consistent with the germline gene, which may arise from a read error. J is TRBJ2-2 and V is TRBV7-6; D possibly matches TRBD1 or TRBD2 (5 bases each). Germline assignment: CDR1 SGHVS and CDR2 FNYEAQ. The CDR3 covers 15 residues. CDR3 nucleotide sequence: TGTGCCAGCAGCTTGGGGGTGGAAGACACCAGGGAGCTGTTTTTT. This codes for CASSLGVEDTRELFF.

This chain links TRBV9 with TRBJ1-6, with a tentative D call TRBD1 (6 bases). V dropped 2 bases and J dropped 3 bases, with 9 bases sitting between them. CDR3 length: 15 amino acids. Germline V gene sequence: CDR1 SGDLS, CDR2 YYNGEE. The chain's CDR3 is CASSVSQGYNSPLHF. CDR3 nucleotides: TGTGCCAGCAGCGTGTCACAGGGCTATAATTCACCCCTCCACTTT.

This clonotype was detected once. The V call is TRBV29-1, the J call TRBJ2-1; 8 bases line up with TRBD2. The CDR3 length is 16 residues. With V trimmed by 1 base and J by 2 bases, 7 bases remained unmatched. Germline V CDR1 and CDR2: SQVTM, ANQGSEA. The CDR3 DNA follows: TGCAGCGTTGAAGCGAAACTAGCGGCTACCTACAATGAGCAGTTCTTC. Residues: CSVEAKLAATYNEQFF.

This clonotype was recorded once. The chain recombines TRBV10-3 with TRBJ1-3; D uncertain. The V and J ends lost 2 bases and 2 bases respectively, with 10 bases between them. The CDR3 consists of 15 residues. Per germline, CDR1 ENHRY and CDR2 SYGVKD. Here the CDR3 reads CAISELAGAGNTIYF. The CDR3 coding sequence is TGTGCCATCAGTGAGCTAGCAGGAGCTGGAAACACCATATATTTT.